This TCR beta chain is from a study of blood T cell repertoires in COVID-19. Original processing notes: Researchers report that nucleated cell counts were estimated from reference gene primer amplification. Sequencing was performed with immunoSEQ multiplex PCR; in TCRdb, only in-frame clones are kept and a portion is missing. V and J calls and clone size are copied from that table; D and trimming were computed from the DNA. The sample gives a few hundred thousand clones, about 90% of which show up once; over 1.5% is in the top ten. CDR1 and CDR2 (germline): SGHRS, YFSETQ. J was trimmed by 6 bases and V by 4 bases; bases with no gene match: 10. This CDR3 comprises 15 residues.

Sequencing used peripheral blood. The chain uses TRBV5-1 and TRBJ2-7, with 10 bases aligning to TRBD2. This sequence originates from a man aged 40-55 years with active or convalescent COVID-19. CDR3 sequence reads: CASSLDPSGSGEQYF. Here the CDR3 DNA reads TGCGCCAGCAGCCTCGATCCTAGCGGGAGTGGCGAGCAGTACTTC.